The rows below give T cell receptor beta chains drawn from one sample of a study of T-cell reconstitution after alpha-beta-depleted transplantation in children. TCRdb re-analysed the PCR reads in MiXCR, keeping a single row per CDR3 protein. This sample yields some 200,000 distinct CDR3 sequences, of which under 9.5% are seen a single time; approximately 5.9% belongs to the top ten. Sequencing used PBMCs from the stem cell graft donor, obtained from the stem cell graft. These receptors were collected from a human donor who donated a stem cell graft to a child with acute lymphoblastic leukemia. The conserved cysteine and the conserved F or W are not part of the CDR3 here.

v_call: TRBV4-3
cdr3_aa: ASSQGDRGYNEQF

v_call: TRBV3-1
cdr3_aa: ASSQDRTGRYGYT

v_call: TRBV15
cdr3_aa: ATSIPAVGGIETQY

v_call: TRBV11-2
cdr3_aa: ASSLDRRAEQY

v_call: TRBV5-6
cdr3_aa: ASSRGRLGKLF

v_call: TRBV5-1
cdr3_aa: ASSILGTGSETQY

v_call: TRBV4-1
cdr3_aa: ASSPGLSSPHEQY

v_call: TRBV19
cdr3_aa: ASNRGRTDTQY

v_call: TRBV7-9
cdr3_aa: ASSTSLNPTYEQY

v_call: TRBV3-1
cdr3_aa: ASSQGRTSRPLEETQY

v_call: TRBV20-1
cdr3_aa: SASRGQGNSPLH

v_call: TRBV7-9
cdr3_aa: ATPGTGGNEQF

v_call: TRBV3-1
cdr3_aa: ASSQSGGSTEAF

v_call: TRBV27
cdr3_aa: ASSVRQGQGSEQY

v_call: TRBV5-1
cdr3_aa: ASSLGQVLMGNEQF

v_call: TRBV24-1
cdr3_aa: ATRPPIGTEQF